A single sample is the source of the 29 T cell receptor beta chains below, sequenced in a study of shared clonotypes between healthy human individuals. Using immunoSEQ multiplex PCR, the repertoire was profiled, and TCRdb retains in-frame clones only, with some absent. This table has 2 million to 2.5 million clones, less than 95% appearing once. The specimen was naive CD4+ T cells from PBMCs. Documented subset: CD45RA+ positively selected. All receptors derive from a man younger than 35 in good health. Some clones in this sample may be carry-over from other donors' samples.

The V and J genes are TRBV15 and TRBJ1-1; TRBD1 is a possible D gene (6 bases). The CDR3 covers 15 residues. CDR1 and CDR2 from the germline V gene are LNHNV and YYDKDF (reference sequence). The V end lost 6 bases, the J end lost 6 bases, and 20 bases lay between the germline ends. CDR3 residues: CATSQLWGASAEAFF. The DNA of the CDR3 is TGTGCCACCAGTCAACTCTGGGGGGCTAGCGCTGAAGCTTTCTTT.

This chain links TRBV2 with TRBJ1-1; weak D call: TRBD1 (6 bases). V gave up 7 bases and J gave up 2 bases, with 11 bases separating them. CDR3 length: 13 residues. Germline V gives CDR1 SNHLY, CDR2 FYNNEI. CDR3 region: CASIYRVNTEAFF. The DNA of the CDR3 is TGTGCCAGCATCTACAGGGTTAACACTGAAGCTTTCTTT.

The V and J genes are TRBV18 and TRBJ2-2; D unresolved. The CDR3 is 16 amino acids. The V and J ends lost 3 bases and 1 base respectively, with 12 bases between them. Germline V gene data show CDR1 as KGHSH and CDR2 as LQKENI. This CDR3 reads CASSPVQSRNTGELFF. For the CDR3, the DNA is TGTGCCAGCTCACCTGTCCAGTCTAGGAACACCGGGGAGCTGTTTTTT.

V gene TRBV6-5 combines with J gene TRBJ1-1; possible D gene TRBD1, 6 bases. CDR1 and CDR2 (germline): MNHEY, SVGAGI. The V end was cut by 5 bases, the J end by 10 bases, with 20 bases between. The CDR3 loop spans 14 amino acids. The CDR3 DNA sequence: TGTGCCAGCAGTGACCGGGACATTCCCAGGAGAGCTTTCTTT. It encodes CASSDRDIPRRAFF.

The chain employs TRBV21-1 and TRBJ2-2; the table calls TRBD2, which could not be checked here. TRBV21-1 is recorded as a pseudogene. The CDR3 totals 15 residues. The CDR3 spells CASSKELMETGELFF. In DNA form, the CDR3 reads TGTGCCAGCAGCAAAGAGTTGATGGAGACCGGGGAGCTGTTTTTT.

For this clone: This specimen includes other DNA sequences encoding the same CDR3. The V and J genes are TRBV29-1 and TRBJ2-3; D ambiguous. The V and J ends lost 7 bases and 2 bases respectively, with 13 bases between them. The CDR3 runs 13 residues. Germline V gives CDR1 SQVTM, CDR2 ANQGSEA. CDR3 amino acids: CSGGGVLTDTQYF. CDR3 sequence (DNA): TGCAGCGGTGGTGGGGTACTCACAGATACGCAGTATTTT.

The V and J genes are TRBV5-1 and TRBJ2-5; no reliable D call. Germline-derived CDR1 and CDR2 are SGHRS and YFSETQ. The CDR3 consists of 14 residues. V was trimmed by 4 bases and J by 1 base, leaving 11 bases between them. CDR3 amino acids: CASSIGRLQETQYF. CDR3 bases: TGCGCCAGCAGCATCGGACGGCTCCAAGAGACCCAGTACTTC.

The chain uses TRBV2 and TRBJ1-1; no clear D. Per the germline V gene, CDR1 is SNHLY and CDR2 is FYNNEI. This CDR3 has 13 residues. In nucleotides, the CDR3 is TGTGCTAACCAGATCTTCGCGAACACTGAAGCTTTCTTT. Protein sequence: CANQIFANTEAFF.

The gene calls are TRBV2 and TRBJ1-5; D unresolved. Germline V gives CDR1 SNHLY, CDR2 FYNNEI. CDR3 length equals 14 residues. V lost 6 bases and J 0 bases, leaving 9 bases between the germline ends. CDR3 sequence: CASSRQSSNQPQHF. CDR3 coding DNA: TGTGCCAGCAGCCGTCAGAGTAGCAATCAGCCCCAGCATTTT.

The V call is TRBV27, the J call TRBJ1-5; the D is unclear. The CDR3 contains 16 residues. Germline V CDR1 and CDR2: MNHEY, SMNVEV (reference sequence). Trimming cost V 5 bases and J 1 base, with 15 bases left between them. The CDR3 reads CASSPFPDGSNQPQHF. CDR3 DNA sequence: TGTGCCAGCAGTCCCTTTCCGGACGGCAGCAATCAGCCCCAGCATTTT.

This clone turned up a few times. The chain recombines TRBV7-2 with TRBJ1-5; 7 bases agree with TRBD1. Looked up from germline, CDR1 is SGHTA and CDR2 is FQGNSA. The CDR3 covers 15 residues. V lost 5 bases and J lost 5; bases outside the gene matches: 9. The CDR3 DNA sequence: TGTGCCAGCAGCCAGAGGACAGGAGTCGATCAGCCCCAGCATTTT. Amino acids: CASSQRTGVDQPQHF.

The J gene is TRBJ2-4, the V gene TRBV19; a possible D gene is TRBD2 (5 bases). This CDR3 has 19 amino acids. V was cut by 5 bases and J by 0 bases, with 23 bases left in between. Looked up from germline, CDR1 is LNHDA and CDR2 is SQIVND (reference sequence). The CDR3 is CASSRPASFSGVAKNIQYF. In nucleotides, the CDR3 is TGTGCCAGTAGTCGACCCGCCTCGTTCAGCGGTGTAGCCAAAAACATTCAGTACTTC.

This clone was seen just once. CDR3: CASSVGPGGYFTDTQYF. The CDR3 coding sequence is TGTGCCAGCAGCGTAGGCCCCGGTGGGTACTTCACAGATACGCAGTATTTT. This chain joins TRBV9 and TRBJ2-3; D unresolved. In germline, CDR1 is SGDLS, CDR2 YYNGEE. The V end lost 0 bases, the J end lost 2 bases, and 16 bases lay between the germline ends. The CDR3 is made up of 17 amino acids.

V usage is TRBV11-1 and J usage is TRBJ1-1; possibly TRBD1 for D (6 bases). The CDR3 extends over 14 amino acids. The germline V gene has CDR1 SGHAT and CDR2 FQDESV (reference sequence). V lost 4 bases and J lost 5, with 14 bases in between. As DNA, the CDR3 is TGTGCCAGCAGCTCACGGACAGAGTCGACTGAAGCTTTCTTT. Protein: CASSSRTESTEAFF.

The chain employs TRBV7-8 and TRBJ1-2; D perhaps matches TRBD1 (6 bases). The CDR3 spans 15 residues. V lost 5 bases and J 0 bases, leaving 13 bases between the germline ends. CDR1 is SGHVS, CDR2 FQNEAQ, per germline. CDR3 sequence: CASSPRGGANYGYTF. CDR3 nucleotide sequence: TGTGCCAGCAGCCCTAGAGGGGGAGCTAACTATGGCTACACCTTC.

This clone was counted a single time. The CDR3 coding sequence is TGTGCCAGCAGAATAGCGGGAGGAGTATCCTACGAGCAGTACTTC. Translation gives CASRIAGGVSYEQYF. This chain joins TRBV28 and TRBJ2-7, with 10 bases lining up with TRBD2. Unmatched junction bases numbered 6, after V lost 6 bases and J lost 1 base. Per the germline V gene, CDR1 is MDHEN and CDR2 is SYDVKM. The CDR3 spans 15 residues.

The genes are TRBV30 and TRBJ2-3, with 11 bases that match TRBD2. V shed 0 bases and J 7 bases; nucleotides not matched to a gene: 6. The CDR3 totals 15 residues. Germline CDR1 reads GTSNPN; CDR2 reads SVGIG (reference sequence). The CDR3, as DNA: TGTGCCTGGAGTGTTCTAGCGGGGGGAGGGAATACGCAGTATTTT. This codes for CAWSVLAGGGNTQYF.

The sample holds one count of this clone. The V and J genes are TRBV7-9 and TRBJ2-1; TRBD2 agrees at 11 bases. The CDR3 length is 16 residues. The trim removed 5 bases at V and 1 base at J, leaving 4 bases unmatched. CDR1 is SEHNR, CDR2 FQNEAQ, per germline (reference sequence). CDR3 sequence reads: CASSPRLAGSYNEQFF. The CDR3 coding sequence is TGTGCCAGCAGCCCCCGACTAGCGGGATCCTACAATGAGCAGTTCTTC.

The chain joins TRBV2 to TRBJ2-1; D is unresolved. This CDR3 has 13 amino acids. The germline CDR1 and CDR2 sequences are SNHLY and FYNNEI. V lost 7 bases to trimming and J lost 5 bases, with 12 bases between them. CDR3 in amino acids: CASTPVLNNEQFF. The CDR3 coding sequence is TGTGCCAGCACGCCGGTTCTAAACAATGAGCAGTTCTTC.

In nucleotides, the CDR3 is TGTGCCAGCAGCTTAGCGTCCACCGTCTCGACCTATGGCTACACCTTC. Protein product: CASSLASTVSTYGYTF. The rearrangement joins TRBV7-9 to TRBJ1-2; D gene ambiguous. The V and J ends lost 0 bases and 4 bases respectively, with 15 bases between them. This CDR3 contains 16 residues. Germline assignment: CDR1 SEHNR and CDR2 FQNEAQ (reference sequence).

A word on this clone: Other DNA sequences in the sample encode the same CDR3. This sequence joins TRBV6-5 and TRBJ2-2; D call uncertain. CDR1 and CDR2 from the germline V gene are MNHEY and SVGAGI. The ends were cut back, 2 bases at V and 5 bases at J, with 3 bases in the middle. There are 12 residues in the CDR3. In nucleotides, the CDR3 is TGTGCCAGCAGTTACAGAACCGGGGAGCTGTTTTTT. This codes for CASSYRTGELFF.

V and J are TRBV2 and TRBJ2-5, with 7 nucleotides matching TRBD1. This CDR3 contains 15 residues. Germline V lookup: CDR1 SNHLY, CDR2 FYNNEI. Trimming cost V 4 bases and J 1 base; bases outside gene matches: 6. The CDR3 DNA sequence: TGTGCCAGCAGTGTCGAACAGGGGTCCCAAGAGACCCAGTACTTC. Its protein is CASSVEQGSQETQYF.

The chain employs TRBV27 and TRBJ1-2; TRBD1 is a possible D gene (5 bases). Trimming took 3 bases from V and 3 from J, leaving 14 bases between them. This CDR3 is 15 amino acids long. Germline V gene sequence: CDR1 MNHEY, CDR2 SMNVEV (reference sequence). CDR3 sequence reads: CASSLGPGTDYGYTF. CDR3 bases: TGTGCCAGCAGTTTGGGCCCAGGGACTGACTATGGCTACACCTTC.

This chain uses TRBV15 with TRBJ2-7; 11 positions match TRBD1. The CDR3 contains 14 residues. Germline values: CDR1 LNHNV, CDR2 YYDKDF (reference sequence). The ends lost 3 bases at V and 8 bases at J; junction bases unmatched: 6. Here the CDR3 DNA reads TGTGCCACCAGCAGGACCGGACAGGGGGCTCAGCAGTACTTC. This encodes CATSRTGQGAQQYF.

The rearrangement joins TRBV9 to TRBJ2-1, with 11 bases aligning to TRBD2. This CDR3 is built from 21 residues. Germline V gene lookup returns CDR1 SGDLS and CDR2 YYNGEE. Trimming removed 0 bases from V and 7 bases from J; junction bases left unmatched: 21. CDR3 protein: CASSVASWGSGRAGLRNEQFF. The DNA for the CDR3 is TGTGCCAGCAGCGTAGCTTCTTGGGGTAGCGGGAGGGCCGGGTTGCGGAATGAGCAGTTCTTC.

The chain carries TRBV5-1 and TRBJ2-3; 7 bases match TRBD2. The J segment lost 4 bases and the V segment lost 0 bases, leaving 5 bases of the junction unmatched. The germline CDR1 and CDR2 sequences are SGHRS and YFSETQ. CDR3 size: 15 residues. The CDR3 sequence: CASSLAGGGSDTQYF. CDR3 DNA: TGCGCCAGCAGCTTGGCCGGGGGAGGGTCAGATACGCAGTATTTT.

This chain uses TRBV11-2 with TRBJ2-3; 10 positions agree with TRBD2. The J segment lost 4 bases and the V segment lost 1 base, leaving 11 bases of the junction unmatched. The CDR3 extends over 18 amino acids. Germline loops: CDR1 SGHAT, CDR2 FQNNGV. In DNA, the CDR3 is TGTGCCAGCAGCTTAGTACAGGCTAGCGGGAGTTTCGCAGATACGCAGTATTTT. It yields the protein CASSLVQASGSFADTQYF.

For the CDR3, the DNA is TGTGCCAGCAGGCCGCATACCTTATTTGTGACAGGGAGAGGCTATGGCTACACCTTC. Amino acids: CASRPHTLFVTGRGYGYTF. The J gene is TRBJ1-2, the V gene TRBV27; TRBD1 agrees at 7 bases. This CDR3 has 19 residues. Losses at the gene ends were 6 bases for V and 4 bases for J; bases not matched to a gene: 23. Germline V gives CDR1 MNHEY, CDR2 SMNVEV (reference sequence).

The V gene is TRBV6-1, the J gene TRBJ2-7, with 7 bases fitting TRBD2. Germline values: CDR1 MNHNS, CDR2 SASEGT. With 3 bases clipped from V and 6 bases from J, the junction kept 5 bases outside the gene matches. The CDR3 length is 13 residues. The CDR3 DNA reads as TGTGCCAGCAGTGATATGGGAGGGTTCGAGCAGTACTTC. This gives the protein CASSDMGGFEQYF.